The 24 T cell receptor beta chains reported below all come from one sample, sequenced in a study of blood T cell repertoires in COVID-19. Assay: immunoSEQ multiplex PCR; the TCRdb copy retains only in-frame clones and omits some. This sample carries around 97,000 clones, more than 75% of them seen once, and the ten largest clones take 15%. Input material: peripheral blood. The receptors were gathered from a human donor in a cohort sampled during active COVID-19.

This chain connects TRBV4-3 to TRBJ2-3, with 9 bases fitting TRBD1. Germline CDR1 is LGHNA and CDR2 is YSLEER. The CDR3 has 17 amino acids. The V and J ends lost 2 bases and 2 bases, in that order; junction bases with no gene match: 8. CDR3 sequence (DNA): TGCGCCAGCAGCCAAAGGGACAGGGCTGAGTCCACAGATACGCAGTATTTT. Protein product: CASSQRDRAESTDTQYF.

V is TRBV7-2 and J is TRBJ1-6; a weak D match, TRBD1 (6 bases). V was clipped by 1 base and J by 8 bases, with 15 bases between them. Germline V CDR1 and CDR2: SGHTA, FQGNSA. This CDR3 region has 16 residues. The CDR3 DNA follows: TGTGCCAGCAGCTTAGTGGGGTGGGGGGGCGATTCACCCCTCCACTTT. This gives the protein CASSLVGWGGDSPLHF.

This clone was recorded once. The chain uses TRBV10-3 and TRBJ2-1, with 7 nucleotides matching TRBD2. Germline loops: CDR1 ENHRY, CDR2 SYGVKD. There are 16 residues in the CDR3. V was pared by 5 bases and J by 0 bases, with 7 bases of the junction left unmatched. The CDR3 here is CAISFSGPGSYNEQFF. CDR3 bases: TGTGCCATCAGTTTTAGCGGGCCGGGCTCCTACAATGAGCAGTTCTTC.

The chain carries TRBV15 and TRBJ1-1, with D uncertain. The CDR3 contains 14 residues. Trimming removed 8 bases at V and 1 base at J, with 14 bases between. The germline V gene has CDR1 LNHNV and CDR2 YYDKDF (reference sequence). Here the CDR3 reads CATSTRVENTEAFF. Here the CDR3 DNA reads TGTGCCACCTCGACCCGGGTTGAGAACACTGAAGCTTTCTTT.

The V gene is TRBV18, the J gene TRBJ2-1, with 12 nucleotides matching TRBD2. CDR3 length equals 19 residues. Germline trimming cut 1 base from V and 1 base from J; bases unmatched to any gene: 8. The germline V gene has CDR1 KGHSH and CDR2 LQKENI. The CDR3 DNA reads as TGTGCCAGCTCACCACTGCTAGCGGGAGGGCCGGGGTCCTACAATGAGCAGTTCTTC. Its translation is CASSPLLAGGPGSYNEQFF.

This sequence joins TRBV7-8 and TRBJ1-2, with TRBD1 as a possible D gene (6 bases). This CDR3 region has 13 residues. Germline assignment: CDR1 SGHVS and CDR2 FQNEAQ. Trimming took off 3 bases at V and 4 bases at J, with 9 bases between the two ends. CDR3 sequence: CASSFQGLYGYTF. The CDR3 region has the DNA TGTGCCAGCAGCTTTCAGGGGCTCTATGGCTACACCTTC.

V gene TRBV7-3 combines with J gene TRBJ1-1; tentatively, D is TRBD1 (5 bases). The length of the CDR3 is 13 residues. V was clipped by 1 base and J by 10 bases, with 13 bases between them. Germline assignment: CDR1 SGHTA and CDR2 FQGTGA. The DNA for the CDR3 is TGTGCCAGCAGCTTAATCTGGGGCTCAGCAGCTTTCTTT. Its protein is CASSLIWGSAAFF.

This clone appeared a single time. V and J are TRBV9 and TRBJ1-2; no definite D call. There are 13 residues in the CDR3. CDR1 is SGDLS, CDR2 YYNGEE, per germline. Trimming stripped 0 bases from V and 2 bases from J, with 5 bases between. This CDR3 is CASSVDSNYGYTF. The DNA of the CDR3 is TGTGCCAGCAGCGTAGACTCAAACTATGGCTACACCTTC. Full variable domain (rest looked up from reference TRBV9 and TRBJ1-2): DSGVTQTPKHLITATGQRVTLRCSPRSGDLSVYWYQQSLDQGLQFLIQYYNGEERAKGNILERFSAQQFPDLHSELNLSSLELGDSALYFCASSVDSNYGYTFGSGTRLTVV.

The chain employs TRBV3-1 (or the pseudogene TRBV3-2) and TRBJ1-6; D is undetermined. Germline-derived CDR1 and CDR2 are LGHDT and YNNKEL (reference sequence). Trimming stripped 4 bases from V and 4 bases from J, with 17 bases between. CDR3 length: 17 residues. The DNA for the CDR3 is TGTGCCAGCAGCCGAAAGGCCCTAGGAGCTTATAATTCACCCCTCCACTTT. Translating gives CASSRKALGAYNSPLHF.

This chain links TRBV19 with TRBJ2-1; 10 positions agree with TRBD1. With 3 bases clipped from V and 1 base from J, the junction kept 3 bases outside the gene matches. Germline CDR1 LNHDA, CDR2 SQIVND (reference sequence). The CDR3 totals 16 residues. The CDR3 region is CASSIWDRGSYNEQFF. The CDR3 coding sequence is TGTGCCAGTAGTATTTGGGACAGGGGTTCCTACAATGAGCAGTTCTTC.

The rearrangement joins TRBV3-1 (or the pseudogene TRBV3-2) to TRBJ1-6; 7 nucleotides line up with TRBD1. J lost 7 bases, V lost 0 bases, and 6 bases had no gene match. Looked up from germline, CDR1 is LGHDT and CDR2 is YNNKEL (reference sequence). The CDR3 sequence is 16 residues long. In DNA form, the CDR3 reads TGTGCCAGCAGCCAAGAGCCGGGACAGTTGAATTCACCCCTCCACTTT. It codes for CASSQEPGQLNSPLHF.

The chain recombines TRBV9 with TRBJ1-2; TRBD1 aligns across 8 bases. Trimming removed 0 bases from V and 4 bases from J; junction bases left unmatched: 5. Germline values: CDR1 SGDLS, CDR2 YYNGEE. The CDR3 sequence is 15 residues long. The CDR3 DNA is TGTGCCAGCAGCGTAGGGTCAGGGGGCGGCTATGGCTACACCTTC. It translates to CASSVGSGGGYGYTF.

The chain links TRBV3-1 (or the pseudogene TRBV3-2) to TRBJ2-1; TRBD2 matches 12 bases. V trimming: 1 base; J trimming: 8 bases; junction bases outside the gene matches: 3. CDR1 and CDR2 (germline): LGHDT, YNNKEL (reference sequence). There are 15 residues in the CDR3. The CDR3 here is CASSQASGRAYEQFF. The CDR3, as DNA: TGTGCCAGCAGCCAAGCTAGCGGGAGGGCCTATGAGCAGTTCTTC.

This clone appeared a few times. The chain employs TRBV18 and TRBJ1-2; 7 bases map to TRBD1. The CDR3 runs 15 residues. The V and J ends lost 4 bases and 2 bases, in that order; junction bases with no gene match: 7. Germline CDR1 reads KGHSH; CDR2 reads LQKENI. The chain's CDR3 is CASSLTGNPNYGYTF. CDR3 nucleotide sequence: TGTGCCAGCTCACTGACAGGGAACCCCAACTATGGCTACACCTTC.

V gene TRBV28 combines with J gene TRBJ1-2; the D is unclear. Trimming took off 3 bases at V and 2 bases at J, with 7 bases between the two ends. The germline V gene has CDR1 MDHEN and CDR2 SYDVKM. The CDR3 runs 13 residues. For the CDR3, the DNA is TGTGCCAGCAGTTTCGGACTGAACTATGGCTACACCTTC. Protein sequence: CASSFGLNYGYTF.

This chain joins TRBV7-8 and TRBJ1-5; 11 bases align to TRBD1. Germline CDR1 and CDR2: SGHVS and FQNEAQ. The CDR3 covers 16 residues. Trimming removed 5 bases from V and 3 bases from J; junction bases left unmatched: 6. The CDR3 here is CASSRGTGGPNQPQHF. The CDR3 bases are TGTGCCAGCAGCCGAGGGACAGGGGGTCCCAATCAGCCCCAGCATTTT.

The V gene is TRBV10-2, the J gene TRBJ2-2, with TRBD1 matching 7 bases. V shed 4 bases, J shed 1 base, and the junction held 3 bases outside the gene matches. The CDR3 runs to 15 residues. Germline lookup yields CDR1 WSHSY and CDR2 SAAADI. The CDR3 nucleotides are TGCGCCAGCAGTGGGTGGACAGGGAACACCGGGGAGCTGTTTTTT. This translates into CASSGWTGNTGELFF.

The genes are TRBV5-5 and TRBJ2-7; 9 bases are a match to TRBD1. The CDR3 consists of 14 residues. Germline lookup yields CDR1 SGHKS and CDR2 YYEKEE (reference sequence). The V and J ends lost 4 bases and 4 bases, in that order; junction bases with no gene match: 6. The CDR3 DNA sequence: TGTGCCAGCAGCGCTTCGGGACAGGGTTACGAGCAGTACTTC. Translation gives CASSASGQGYEQYF.

The chain joins TRBV5-1 to TRBJ1-6, with 10 nucleotides matching TRBD1. The CDR3 contains 18 residues. V lost 2 bases to trimming and J lost 6 bases; unmatched junction nucleotides: 11. The germline gives CDR1 SGHRS, CDR2 YFSETQ. In nucleotides, the CDR3 is TGCGCCAGCAGCTTAACACCGGTGAGGGACAGGGGTAATTCACCCCTCCACTTT. Translating it yields CASSLTPVRDRGNSPLHF.

V gene TRBV3-1 (or the pseudogene TRBV3-2) combines with J gene TRBJ2-3; the match to TRBD2 covers 9 bases. In germline, CDR1 is LGHDT, CDR2 YNNKEL (reference sequence). The CDR3 has 17 residues. V trimming: 0 bases; J trimming: 7 bases; junction bases outside the gene matches: 11. The CDR3 reads CASSQDRLRGGAYTQYF. DNA for the CDR3: TGTGCCAGCAGCCAAGATAGGCTTCGCGGGGGGGCTTATACGCAGTATTTT.

The chain uses TRBV5-6 and TRBJ2-5, with 9 bases identical to TRBD2. The length of the CDR3 is 13 residues. The V gene's germline CDR1 is SGHDT and CDR2 YYEEEE. V shed 2 bases and J 4 bases; nucleotides not matched to a gene: 0. The CDR3 protein is CASSFSGGETQYF. CDR3 coding DNA: TGTGCCAGCAGCTTTAGCGGGGGAGAGACCCAGTACTTC.

This clone was seen just once. The rearrangement links TRBV7-9 to TRBJ1-1; 7 nucleotides line up with TRBD1. Germline V lookup: CDR1 SEHNR, CDR2 FQNEAQ (reference sequence). The V gene end was trimmed by 0 bases and the J gene end by 12 bases; junction bases not matched to a gene: 7. The CDR3 consists of 13 residues. The CDR3 nucleotides are TGTGCCAGCAGCTTAGCAGGGGGCGAGGGAACTTTCTTT. Its translation: CASSLAGGEGTFF.

The chain uses TRBV7-2 and TRBJ2-3; tentative D call: TRBD1 (6 bases). V lost 1 base, J lost 1 base, and 12 bases lay in between. This CDR3 comprises 16 residues. CDR1 SGHTA and CDR2 FQGNSA come from the germline V gene. The CDR3 DNA follows: TGTGCCAGCAGCTTAGGCCTGACAGGAGGCACAGATACGCAGTATTTT. This gives the protein CASSLGLTGGTDTQYF.

The rearrangement joins TRBV6-2 or TRBV6-3 to TRBJ1-2; a weak D match, TRBD1 (5 bases). Germline V gene lookup returns CDR1 MNHEY and CDR2 SVGEGT. This CDR3 has 15 residues. V gave up 2 bases and J gave up 1 base, with 11 bases separating them. CDR3 protein: CASSYRGDFNYGYTF. The CDR3 nucleotides are TGTGCCAGCAGTTACAGGGGCGATTTTAACTATGGCTACACCTTC.